The rows below give T cell receptor beta chains drawn from one sample of a study of blood T cell repertoires in COVID-19. The protocol was immunoSEQ multiplex PCR, while the TCRdb copy is restricted to in-frame clones and leaves out a portion. The table lists 250,000 to 300,000 clones, under 90% of them singletons. Sequencing used peripheral blood. The source is a woman aged 55-69 years with active or convalescent COVID-19. The CDR3 runs from the conserved cysteine through the conserved F or W. The D gene is left open where the match is weak. Size is omitted from some rows. Given values are once, few, many or a class for expanded clones.

D	V	size	J	DNA	CDR3
TRBD2	TRBV6-2/TRBV6-3	-	TRBJ2-7	TGTGCCAGCAGTTCACCGACTAGCGGGGGGTCCTCCTACGAGCAGTACTTC	CASSSPTSGGSSYEQYF
TRBD1	TRBV19	-	TRBJ1-2	TGTGCCAGTAGTACCCGAAGACAGGGGTCAGCCACCTATGGCTACACCTTC	CASSTRRQGSATYGYTF
TRBD1	TRBV30	once	TRBJ1-4	TGTGCCTGGAGTGTTCAGGGGGTTAATGGAAAACTGTTTTTT	CAWSVQGVNGKLFF
TRBD1	TRBV7-2	-	TRBJ1-1	TGTGCCAGCAGCGGGACAGGGAGTTTCACTGAAGCTTTCTTT	CASSGTGSFTEAFF
TRBD1	TRBV28	-	TRBJ1-3	TGTGCCAGTATTCCAGGGGACAGGGCAGGAAACACCATATATTTT	CASIPGDRAGNTIYF
-	TRBV7-2	-	TRBJ1-6	TGTGCCAGCAGCTTAAGCAGGGGTAATTCACCCCTCCACTTT	CASSLSRGNSPLHF
-	TRBV19	-	TRBJ2-6	TGTGCCAGCTCCGGTCTTTCCGATCCTAGGTCTGGGGCCAACGTCCTGACTTTC	CASSGLSDPRSGANVLTF
-	TRBV7-9	-	TRBJ2-5	TGTGCCAGCAGCTTACCCCCTGGGGACACACAAGAGACCCAGTACTTC	CASSLPPGDTQETQYF
-	TRBV19	-	TRBJ2-6	TGTGCCAGTAGTATGGTGGGGAGTGACAACGTCCTGACTTTC	CASSMVGSDNVLTF
-	TRBV3-1/TRBV3-2	-	TRBJ1-2	TGTGCCAGCAGCCAAGGGGGGGTGAACCTCTATGGCTACACCTTC	CASSQGGVNLYGYTF
-	TRBV2	-	TRBJ1-2	TGTGCCACTCGGGTCTCGGGAGGCTACACCTTC	CATRVSGGYTF
-	TRBV7-8	-	TRBJ2-2	TGTGCCAGCAGCTTGAGTGGGGAGGGGGAGCTGTTTTTT	CASSLSGEGELFF
-	TRBV7-9	-	TRBJ2-3	TGTGCCAGCCGGCTAGCTCGCCGCACAGATACGCAGTATTTT	CASRLARRTDTQYF
TRBD2	TRBV7-9	-	TRBJ2-3	TGTGCCAGCAGCTCGGGCACCGGGACTATTACAAGCACAGATACGCAGTATTTT	CASSSGTGTITSTDTQYF
-	TRBV19	-	TRBJ2-1	TGTGCCAGTAGTGAGGGCCCCTACAATGAGCAGTTCTTC	CASSEGPYNEQFF